Below are 6 T cell receptor beta chains sequenced from a single sample in a study of OX40 agonist ivuxolimab in advanced cancers. The method was immunoSEQ multiplex PCR; TCRdb's version includes in-frame clones alone and lacks a portion of them. This table holds more than 40,000 clones, about 90% found once. The sample was CD4+ or CD8+ T cells sorted from blood, taken in a trial of the OX40 agonist ivuxolimab. The receptors were sampled from an adult with an advanced solid tumor such as melanoma, head and neck, liver or kidney cancer.

The V gene is TRBV9, the J gene TRBJ1-2; D is perhaps TRBD1 (5 bases). Germline V gene sequence: CDR1 SGDLS, CDR2 YYNGEE. The CDR3 has 13 amino acids. V lost 1 base and J lost 3, with 7 bases in between. CDR3 sequence (DNA): TGTGCCAGCAGCGTAACAGGATACTATGGCTACACCTTC. Its translation: CASSVTGYYGYTF. Together with reference TRBV9 and TRBJ1-2, the CDR3 gives the full variable domain: DSGVTQTPKHLITATGQRVTLRCSPRSGDLSVYWYQQSLDQGLQFLIQYYNGEERAKGNILERFSAQQFPDLHSELNLSSLELGDSALYFCASSVTGYYGYTFGSGTRLTVV.

The chain recombines TRBV4-2 with TRBJ2-5; 8 bases map to TRBD1. Trimming at V came to 0 bases and at J to 4 bases, leaving 13 bases not matched to a gene. The CDR3 loop spans 18 amino acids. CDR1 and CDR2 from the germline V gene are LGHNA and YNFKEQ. DNA of the CDR3: TGTGCCAGCAGCCAAGATCCATCCCTCAGGGGGCGCAGAGAGACCCAGTACTTC. This sequence encodes CASSQDPSLRGRRETQYF.

This clone was seen more than once but under ten times. The chain has TRBV16 and TRBJ2-1, with D possibly matching TRBD1 (6 bases). From germline, CDR1 is KGHSY and CDR2 FQNENV. Trimming pared 4 bases from V and 12 bases from J, leaving 10 bases between. The CDR3 has 11 amino acids. Here the CDR3 reads CASSPGGLQFF. CDR3 bases: TGTGCCAGCAGCCCTGGGGGCCTGCAGTTCTTC.

The chain uses TRBV5-5 and TRBJ2-7; 12 bases are shared with TRBD2. V shed 6 bases, J shed 3 bases, and the junction held 4 bases outside the gene matches. CDR1 and CDR2 from the germline V gene are SGHKS and YYEKEE (reference sequence). CDR3 length: 14 amino acids. CDR3 in amino acids: CASKTSGRGYEQYF. In DNA, the CDR3 is TGTGCCAGCAAGACTAGCGGGAGAGGCTACGAGCAGTACTTC.

This chain uses TRBV7-2 with TRBJ2-3, with 8 bases matching TRBD2. CDR3 size: 15 residues. Per the germline V gene, CDR1 is SGHTA and CDR2 is FQGNSA. The ends lost 4 bases at V and 4 bases at J; junction bases unmatched: 7. The CDR3 DNA reads as TGTGCCAGCAGCTGGAGCGGGAGTATTGCAGATACGCAGTATTTT. Amino acids: CASSWSGSIADTQYF.

The chain combines TRBV25-1 with TRBJ1-4, with TRBD1 identical over 10 bases. This CDR3 has 15 amino acids. Per the germline V gene, CDR1 is MGHDK and CDR2 is SYGVNS. Trimming removed 4 bases from V and 7 bases from J; junction bases left unmatched: 6. Written as DNA, the CDR3 is TGTGCCAGCAGTGGTTGGACAGGGGGAGGTGAAAAACTGTTTTTT. This translates into CASSGWTGGGEKLFF. The full variable domain, rest sourced from reference TRBV25-1 and TRBJ1-4, is EADIYQTPRYLVIGTGKKITLECSQTMGHDKMYWYQQDPGMELHLIHYSYGVNSTEKGDLSSESTVSRIRTEHFPLTLESARPSHTSQYLCASSGWTGGGEKLFFGSGTQLSVL.